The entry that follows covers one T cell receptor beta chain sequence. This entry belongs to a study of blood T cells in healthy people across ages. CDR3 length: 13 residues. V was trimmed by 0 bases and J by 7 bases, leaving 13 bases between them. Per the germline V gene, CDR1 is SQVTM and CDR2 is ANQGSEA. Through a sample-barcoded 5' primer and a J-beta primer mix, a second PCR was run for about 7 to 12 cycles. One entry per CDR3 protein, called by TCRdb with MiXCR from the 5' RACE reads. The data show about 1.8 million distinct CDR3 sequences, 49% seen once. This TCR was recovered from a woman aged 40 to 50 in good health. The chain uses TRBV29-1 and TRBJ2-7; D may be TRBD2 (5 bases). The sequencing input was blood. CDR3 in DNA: TGCAGCGTTGAAGACGGGAACTTTTGGGAGCAGTACTTC. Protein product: CSVEDGNFWEQYF.